A single sample gave rise to the 16 T cell receptor beta chains below, sequenced in a study of T-cell reconstitution after alpha-beta-depleted transplantation in children. Preparation of the TCRbeta library involved a method that used unique molecular identifiers. TCRdb recomputed calls from the PCR reads with MiXCR, one row per CDR3 protein. Seen here are about 97,000 distinct CDR3 sequences, approximately 8% observed once, and the top ten hold roughly 17%. The source was PBMCs, collected before TCRalphabeta/CD19-depleted stem cell transplant. These receptor sequences come from a boy younger than 10 with acute lymphoblastic leukemia, due to receive a stem cell transplant.

This clonotype was counted only a few times. This chain uses TRBV6-1 with TRBJ2-2, with D uncertain. From germline, CDR1 is MNHNS and CDR2 SASEGT. Between the trimmed V and J ends, which lost 1 base and 3 bases, there was a span of 12 bases. The CDR3 length is 16 residues. The CDR3 region has the DNA TGTGCCAGCAGTGAAGGTCTTGGCAGAGACACCGGGGAGCTGTTTTTT. Amino acid sequence: CASSEGLGRDTGELFF.

This chain uses TRBV6-4 with TRBJ1-2, with no clear D. Germline CDR1 reads MRHNA; CDR2 reads SNTAGT. Deletions cut 5 bases from V and 7 bases from J, with 17 bases between. This CDR3 contains 14 residues. CDR3 sequence: CASSPYGDRSGYTF. The DNA of the CDR3 is TGTGCCAGCAGTCCTTACGGGGATCGGAGTGGCTACACCTTC.

The rearrangement links TRBV6-2 or TRBV6-3 to TRBJ2-3; D is uncertain. The CDR3 sequence is 13 residues long. Per germline, CDR1 MNHEY and CDR2 SVGEGT. Trimming removed 6 bases from V and 5 bases from J, with 12 bases in between. The CDR3 spells CASRLTSRDTQYF. For the CDR3, the DNA is TGTGCCAGCAGACTGACTTCTCGAGATACGCAGTATTTT.

This clonotype was seen a handful of times. This chain links TRBV10-3 with TRBJ1-5; D ambiguous. The germline gives CDR1 ENHRY, CDR2 SYGVKD. This CDR3 contains 13 residues. Trimming cost V 0 bases and J 8 bases, with 8 bases left between them. CDR3 sequence (DNA): TGTGCCATCAGTGAGTCAGCAAGTGAGCCCCAGCATTTT. It translates to CAISESASEPQHF.

In this sample, this clonotype turned up many times. The rearrangement links TRBV5-5 to TRBJ2-5, with 7 bases that match TRBD1. The CDR3 contains 16 residues. Trimming cost V 6 bases and J 0 bases; bases outside gene matches: 11. The germline V gene has CDR1 SGHKS and CDR2 YYEKEE (reference sequence). The CDR3 DNA follows: TGTGCCAGCACCCCATGGGGACAGATGAACCAAGAGACCCAGTACTTC. It encodes CASTPWGQMNQETQYF.

This clonotype was seen a single time. Being one base from a much bigger clone, this may be a read error. The chain combines TRBV3-1 with TRBJ2-3; D might be TRBD2 (6 bases). The CDR3 spans 18 residues. Looked up from germline, CDR1 is LGHDT and CDR2 is YNNKEL (reference sequence). Written as DNA, the CDR3 is TGTGCCTGCAGTAGGGACGTTCAGCGGGCGACCATCACAGATACGCAGTATTTT. This codes for CACSRDVQRATITDTQYF.

This clonotype was detected ten times or more. This chain links TRBV6-5 with TRBJ2-2, with 10 nucleotides matching TRBD1. After removal of 11 bases from V and 6 bases from J, the junction contained 12 bases not matched to a gene. Germline CDR1 MNHEY, CDR2 SVGAGI. This CDR3 is built from 15 residues. The chain's CDR3 is CAALAGTGAPGELFF. Written as DNA, the CDR3 is TGTGCCGCCTTGGCGGGGACAGGGGCCCCCGGGGAGCTGTTTTTT.

This clonotype was detected many times. The chain links TRBV2 to TRBJ2-2; D is uncertain. Germline CDR1 is SNHLY and CDR2 is FYNNEI. CDR3 size: 15 residues. V lost 7 bases and J lost 2, with 14 bases in between. The DNA of the CDR3 is TGTGCCAGCACCCCGGAACAGACCAACACCGGGGAGCTGTTTTTT. The encoded protein is CASTPEQTNTGELFF. Combining the CDR3 with reference TRBV2 and TRBJ2-2 gives the whole variable domain EPEVTQTPSHQVTQMGQEVILRCVPISNHLYFYWYRQILGQKVEFLVSFYNNEISEKSEIFDDQFSVERPDGSNFTLKIRSTKLEDSAMYFCASTPEQTNTGELFFGEGSRLTVL.

This clonotype was observed a handful of times. The V call is TRBV5-5, the J call TRBJ2-1; D uncertain. CDR1 is SGHKS and CDR2 is YYEKEE in the germline V gene (reference sequence). The CDR3 is made up of 18 amino acids. V was trimmed by 0 bases and J by 2 bases, leaving 18 bases between them. CDR3 sequence: CASSLVADDPRPYNEQFF. The DNA of the CDR3 is TGTGCCAGCAGCTTGGTTGCGGACGACCCGAGACCCTACAATGAGCAGTTCTTC. Complete variable domain (other parts from reference TRBV5-5 and TRBJ2-1): DAGVTQSPTHLIKTRGQQVTLRCSPISGHKSVSWYQQVLGQGPQFIFQYYEKEERGRGNFPDRFSARQFPNYSSELNVNALLLGDSALYLCASSLVADDPRPYNEQFFGPGTRLTVL.

This clonotype was observed at least ten times. This chain uses TRBV24-1 with TRBJ2-1; D is uncertain. Looked up from germline, CDR1 is KGHDR and CDR2 is SFDVKD. Trimming pared 4 bases from V and 5 bases from J, leaving 5 bases between. There are 12 residues in the CDR3. In DNA form, the CDR3 reads TGTGCCACCAGTGACTTTCACAATGAGCAGTTCTTC. Encoded protein: CATSDFHNEQFF.

The CDR3 DNA reads as TGCAGTGCTAGAGACCTGGCGGGGGGGGCATATGGTTACGAGCAGTACTTC. It is translated as CSARDLAGGAYGYEQYF. The chain joins TRBV20-1 to TRBJ2-7; 9 nucleotides line up with TRBD2. Germline CDR1 is DFQATT and CDR2 is SNEGSKA (reference sequence). With 0 bases clipped from V and 4 bases from J, the junction kept 13 bases outside the gene matches. The CDR3 runs 17 residues.

This chain connects TRBV20-1 to TRBJ1-5; no clear D. The CDR3 totals 13 residues. The ends were cut back, 5 bases at V and 7 bases at J, with 15 bases in the middle. CDR1 is DFQATT, CDR2 SNEGSKA, per germline (reference sequence). CDR3 DNA sequence: TGCAGTGCTCAGGAGCCCCTTGGGCAGCCCCAGCATTTT. It is translated as CSAQEPLGQPQHF.

This clonotype was picked up many times. This chain uses TRBV3-1 with TRBJ2-7; tentatively, D is TRBD1 (6 bases). CDR3 length equals 13 residues. CDR1 and CDR2 (germline): LGHDT, YNNKEL (reference sequence). V lost 4 bases, J lost 5 bases, and 12 bases lay in between. This chain's CDR3 is CASSRLTGDEQYF. DNA of the CDR3: TGTGCCAGCAGCCGCCTGACAGGCGACGAGCAGTACTTC.

The chain is built from TRBV3-1 and TRBJ2-7; a possible D gene is TRBD1 (5 bases). The CDR3 spans 14 residues. The germline gives CDR1 LGHDT, CDR2 YNNKEL (reference sequence). The germline V and J ends were trimmed by 1 base and 9 bases, with 16 bases remaining between them. CDR3 coding DNA: TGTGCCAGCAGCCAAGTTAGGACATCCGACCGGCAGTACTTC. Its translation is CASSQVRTSDRQYF.

Ten or more counts support this clonotype. The chain carries TRBV20-1 and TRBJ2-3; 7 bases match TRBD1. V shed 6 bases and J 2 bases; nucleotides not matched to a gene: 8. Looked up from germline, CDR1 is DFQATT and CDR2 is SNEGSKA (reference sequence). The CDR3 consists of 14 residues. CDR3 sequence (DNA): TGCAGTGCACCACCCACAGGGGACACAGATACGCAGTATTTT. Protein: CSAPPTGDTDTQYF.

The table lists this clonotype with many counts. The V call is TRBV18, the J call TRBJ2-5; D possibly corresponds to TRBD2 (6 bases). Germline V CDR1 and CDR2: KGHSH, LQKENI. Trimming took 8 bases from V and 5 from J, leaving 15 bases between them. The CDR3 contains 13 residues. In DNA form, the CDR3 reads TGTGCCAGCCGGCGCGGGGAAGGGGAGACCCAGTACTTC. It codes for CASRRGEGETQYF.